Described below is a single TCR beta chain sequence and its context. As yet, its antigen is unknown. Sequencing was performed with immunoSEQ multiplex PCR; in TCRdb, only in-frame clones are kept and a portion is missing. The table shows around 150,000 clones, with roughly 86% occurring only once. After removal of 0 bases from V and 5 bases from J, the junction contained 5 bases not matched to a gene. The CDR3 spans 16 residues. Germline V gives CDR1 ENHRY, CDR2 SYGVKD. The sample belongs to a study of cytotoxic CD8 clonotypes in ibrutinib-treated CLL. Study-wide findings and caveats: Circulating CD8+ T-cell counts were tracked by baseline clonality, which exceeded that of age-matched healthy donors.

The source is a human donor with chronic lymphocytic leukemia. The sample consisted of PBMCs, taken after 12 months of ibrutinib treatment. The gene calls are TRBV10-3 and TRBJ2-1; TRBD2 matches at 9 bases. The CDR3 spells CAISESVTSGDNEQFF. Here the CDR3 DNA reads TGTGCCATCAGTGAGTCGGTGACTAGCGGCGACAATGAGCAGTTCTTC.